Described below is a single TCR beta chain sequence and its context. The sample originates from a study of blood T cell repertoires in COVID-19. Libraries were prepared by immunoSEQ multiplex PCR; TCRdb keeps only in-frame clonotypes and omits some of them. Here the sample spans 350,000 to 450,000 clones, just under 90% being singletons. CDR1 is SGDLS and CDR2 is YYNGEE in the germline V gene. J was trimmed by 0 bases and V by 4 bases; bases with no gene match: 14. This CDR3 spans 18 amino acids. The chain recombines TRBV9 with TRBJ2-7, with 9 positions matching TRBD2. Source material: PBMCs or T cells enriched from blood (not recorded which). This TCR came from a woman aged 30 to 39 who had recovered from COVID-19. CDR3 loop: CASSPLTSGSGSSYEQYF. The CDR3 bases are TGTGCCAGCAGCCCACTAACTTCAGGTAGCGGGAGCTCCTACGAGCAGTACTTC.